Reported below is one TCR beta chain. Its antigen is still unknown. The data are from a study of OX40 agonist ivuxolimab in advanced cancers. At the level of the study: Antecedent anti-PD-1, anti-PD-L1 or anti-CTLA-4 therapy was permissible, with roughly 40% having received some. The study's findings and limits: The study found that CD8+ T cells averaged more expanded clones than CD4+.

The CDR3 has 14 amino acids. The V gene end was trimmed by 5 bases and the J gene end by 7 bases; junction bases not matched to a gene: 5. CDR1 and CDR2 (germline): SQVTM, ANQGSEA. TCRdb keeps only in-frame clones here, not all; method: immunoSEQ multiplex PCR. The sample contains 77,000 or so clones, around four fifths of which appear only once. This receptor was taken from an adult with an advanced solid tumor such as melanoma, head and neck, liver or kidney cancer. The chain recombines TRBV29-1 with TRBJ1-6; the match to TRBD1 covers 10 bases. This sample comprised CD4+ or CD8+ T cells sorted from blood, obtained in a trial of the OX40 agonist ivuxolimab. The CDR3 loop is CSVKGQGMNSPLHF. CDR3 coding DNA: TGCAGCGTTAAGGGACAGGGGATGAATTCACCCCTCCACTTT. Full variable domain (outside the CDR3, taken from reference TRBV29-1 and TRBJ1-6): SAVISQKPSRDICQRGTSLTIQCQVDSQVTMMFWYRQQPGQSLTLIATANQGSEATYESGFVIDKFPISRPNLTFSTLTVSNMSPEDSSIYLCSVKGQGMNSPLHFGNGTRLTVT.